This record looks at one TCR beta chain sequence and its context. The sample comes from a study of technical replicates of blood from a handful of donors. The method was immunoSEQ multiplex PCR; TCRdb's version includes in-frame clones alone and lacks a portion of them. The table records around 81,000 clones, roughly 77% of them present only once. V was clipped by 5 bases and J by 0 bases; unmatched bases: 6. Germline V gives CDR1 MDHEN, CDR2 SYDVKM. The CDR3 is 16 residues long. Sequenced: PBMCs. The chain recombines TRBV28 with TRBJ2-2, with TRBD1 matching over 7 bases. This receptor was identified in a human donor in good health. Some clones in this sample may be carry-over from other donors' samples. The CDR3 coding sequence is TGTGCCAGCAGTATTCCGGGACAGACGAACACCGGGGAGCTGTTTTTT. It is translated as CASSIPGQTNTGELFF.